This TCR beta chain was recorded in a study of CD8+CD57+ T cells in acquired aplastic anemia (dated by TCRdb to 2016 to 2019). For the wider study: On average, sorted CD4+ and CD8+ cells yielded around 3.5 ug of extracted DNA, with a range of about 0.17 to 27.4 ug. An average of approximately 9.8 million reads for CD4+ cells and 12 million or so reads for CD8+ cells was obtained from healthy donor samples.

From its cysteine to its phenylalanine, the CDR3 spans 11 amino acids. Kept here is only the CDR3 DNA, which spans 33 bases and is read in frame from base 1. The junction shows trimming of 8 bases on V and 8 bases on J, plus 12 bases between the germline ends. CDR1 and CDR2, looked up from the germline V gene, are ENHRY and SYGVKD. In the study, sorted CD4+ and CD8+ blood T cells from patients with severe aplastic anemia and from healthy subjects underwent deep sequencing of TCR repertoires. Ficoll-Paque density gradient centrifugation was used to isolate peripheral blood mononuclear cells. Before DNA extraction, CD4+ and CD8+ T cells were sorted with FACS or magnetic beads. What the authors observed across the whole study: CD8+ Simpson's diversity did not differ significantly between patients and healthy controls (P=0.060). Although 25 to 30 CD8+ CDR3 sequences were shared by patients and controls, these sequences appeared highly expressed in patients and within the immunodominant clones of patients.

TCR beta VDJ combination and CDR3 sequence profiling used genomic DNA as the template. An Illumina HiSeq 2000 was the platform used for TCR repertoire sequencing. On the authors' methods: TRBV/TRBJ rearrangement plots, CDR3 size and DJ length profiles, and Simpson's diversity index were used to evaluate the repertoires. The most abundant DNA sequence in the deep sequencing data was taken as the immunodominant clone. CDR3 amino acid sequences were checked for sharing between subjects and were compared against published repertoires and the VDJdb database. TCRdb trimmed the raw reads at Q25, called clones with MiXCR and kept productive beta chains. When rows share a CDR3 protein, they turn into one entry using the most common DNA and genes. These V and J calls rely on TCRdb rather than the paper's analysis. This sample comprises about 40,000 distinct CDR3 sequences, about 70% of them detected only once. The top ten hold 23% of the sample.

A word on this clonotype: Its cognate antigen has yet to be identified. Base quality data are lacking; no much larger clone is found one base away.

This chain is built from TRBV10-3 and TRBJ1-2, with no confidently assigned D gene. This TCR was sampled from a human donor in good health, serving as a control. Input material: sorted CD4+, CD8+, or CD8+CD57+ T cells (not recorded which) from PBMCs. For the CDR3, the sequence is CAIALGSGYTF. The DNA sequence is given as TGTGCCATCGCCCTGGGGTCCGGCTACACCTTC.